The clone carrying this T cell receptor (beta chain) was counted many times. Its specificity is unknown. The data stem from a study of T cells in Graves' hyperthyroidism and ophthalmopathy. Uncontrolled infection, other autoimmune disease, pregnancy or lactation excluded patients. It was at first hyperthyroidism diagnosis, before any ophthalmopathy symptoms, that the blood sample was taken. The TCR beta CDR3 regions underwent amplification using RNA transcripts as the source. An initial round of RT-PCR targeting the TCR CDR3 relied on the HTBI primer set. One entry per CDR3 protein, called by TCRdb with MiXCR from the multiplex PCR reads. Of around 380,000 distinct CDR3 sequences listed, roughly 14% are singletons. The CDR3 extends over 16 amino acids. In germline, CDR1 is MDHEN, CDR2 SYDVKM. The V end was cut by 3 bases, the J end by 9 bases, with 23 bases between. Study results and limitations: Most thyroid clonotypes expanded above 0.001 were also detected in blood.

The sequenced material came from blood. V gene TRBV28 combines with J gene TRBJ2-5, with a weak D call TRBD2 (7 bases). This sequence was found in a man younger than 45 with Graves' hyperthyroidism that later progressed to Graves' ophthalmopathy. CDR3 sequence (DNA): TGTGCCAGCAGTTTCCGTCGGGGGGCCGACACGATGTCCCAGTACTTC. Its protein product is CASSFRRGADTMSQYF.